This T cell receptor beta chain was captured by sequencing in a study of blood T cells in healthy people across ages (dated by TCRdb to the mid-2010s). Context from the whole study: In model experiments, template switching captured roughly one uniquely barcoded TCR beta cDNA molecule for every two T cells. For two donors (one aged 18 to 29 and one aged 80 or older), the study analyzed two additional independent replicas of 1 million unique cDNA reads from the same blood draw. Donors were grouped into four age groups: young (average roughly 15 years), middle-aged (about 38), aged (about 60) and long-lived (over 80). To avoid experimental bias, donors of different ages were spread randomly across the sequencing lanes. Age-related changes in TCR beta repertoire diversity were measured in the study by deep sequencing normalized with unique cDNA molecular identifiers. The research as a whole found: Bulk unsorted PBMC profiling prevented conclusive comparison of naive and antigen-experienced compartments. The long-lived group showed more naive CD4+ T cells, fewer expanded clones and increased TCR diversity than the aged group, suggesting age selection. The percentage of naive T cells measured by flow cytometry correlated strongly with observed TCR beta diversity. Observed TCR beta diversity per million T cells fell roughly linearly with age, and a significant reduction was already apparent by age about 36. Because the CMV infection status of the donors was unknown, age-related changes in expanded clonotypes may potentially have been confounded. Total diversity estimates from one million sequenced T cells were considered lower bounds and underestimates.

Inclusive of the bounding cysteine and phenylalanine, the CDR3 is 13 residues long. Just CDR3 DNA is preserved here, 39 bases in frame from base 1. CDR1 and CDR2 are read off the germline V gene (reference sequence) as SEHNR and FQNEAQ. V was cut back by 5 bases and J by 2 bases, leaving a gap of 10 bases between them. This clonotype was counted many times. What this receptor recognizes is not known. No qualities accompany the bases; no much larger clone lies one base away. The roughly 39 donors, aged roughly 6 to 100 years, were systemically healthy Caucasian individuals from Russia. Around 9.8 milliliters of peripheral blood were collected from each donor into EDTA-treated Vacutainer tubes. Ficoll-Paque density-gradient centrifugation was used to isolate PBMCs, with at least 7 million obtained per sample. Total RNA, at least 6 micrograms per sample, was extracted from PBMCs with Trizol reagent. Naive CD45RAhigh/CD27high T cell percentages were measured by flow cytometry on a PBMC aliquot from every donor.

The library was obtained by 5' RACE. The listed sequencing device is Illumina HiSeq 2500. A second PCR of about 6 to 11 cycles was run with a J-beta primer mix and a sample-barcoded 5' primer. Each TCR beta cDNA molecule received a unique molecular identifier from a template-switch 5' adaptor carrying 12 random nucleotides. Each sample yielded at least 2.5 million CDR3-containing paired-end reads. First-strand cDNA was synthesized from all RNA with the Mint cDNA synthesis kit, primed by a TRBC-specific oligonucleotide. Following uracil-DNA glycosylase treatment, all cDNA underwent a first 18-cycle PCR with the universal primers M1SS and BC2_uni_R. In the authors' own workflow: For normalization, 1 million high-quality reads were randomly selected from each sample, with every read carrying a distinct molecular identifier. Reads with shared molecular identifiers were discarded instead of being binned into consensus sequences. MiTCR, with a Q25 quality threshold and the strictest error-elimination algorithm, was used for CDR3 identification, clonotype clustering and error correction. A nonparametric unseen species model with Euler transformation was used to estimate lower-bound total TCR beta diversity. TCRdb ran its own pipeline on the public reads, namely fastp trimming at Q25 and MiXCR clone calling, and kept in-frame beta chains. Rows with a matching CDR3 protein are joined into one entry that keeps the most common DNA and genes. The V and J calls follow TCRdb's processing rather than the paper's. The sample data list hundreds of thousands of distinct CDR3 sequences, and under 30% of these were observed just once. The ten largest clones take up about 18% of the sample.

The chain employs TRBV7-9 and TRBJ2-7; the D gene is perhaps TRBD2, on 7 matching bases. This clonotype was obtained from a woman of 80 years or more in good health. Sequenced input: blood. The CDR3 sequence is CASSGGATYEQYF. The nucleotide sequence reads TGTGCCAGCAGCGGGGGGGCCACCTACGAGCAGTACTTC.